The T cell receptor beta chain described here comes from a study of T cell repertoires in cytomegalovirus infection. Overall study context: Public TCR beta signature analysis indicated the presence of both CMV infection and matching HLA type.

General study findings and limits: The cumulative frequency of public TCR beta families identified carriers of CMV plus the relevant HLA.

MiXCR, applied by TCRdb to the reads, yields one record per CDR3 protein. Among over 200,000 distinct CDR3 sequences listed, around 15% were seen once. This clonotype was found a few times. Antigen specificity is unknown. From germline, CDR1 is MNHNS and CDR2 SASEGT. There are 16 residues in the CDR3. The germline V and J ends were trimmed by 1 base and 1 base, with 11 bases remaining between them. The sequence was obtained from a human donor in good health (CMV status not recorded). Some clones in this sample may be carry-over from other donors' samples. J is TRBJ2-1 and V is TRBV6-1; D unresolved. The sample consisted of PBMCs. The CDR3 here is CASSEVGHPSYNEQFF. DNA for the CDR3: TGTGCCAGCAGTGAAGTTGGCCATCCTTCCTACAATGAGCAGTTCTTC.